This T cell receptor (beta chain) was documented in a study of CD8 T cells in Susac syndrome. CD8+ and CD4+ T cells were negatively isolated; TEMRA cells were FACS-enriched. This clonotype has only a few counts. cDNA came from about 0.5 to 1 ug RNA primed by random hexamers. TCRdb reanalysed the immunoSEQ multiplex PCR reads using MiXCR and keeps one entry per CDR3 protein. The table lists approximately 150,000 distinct CDR3 sequences, roughly 95% of them singletons. Germline-derived CDR1 and CDR2 are SNHLY and FYNNEI. Trimming stripped 4 bases from V and 4 bases from J, with 8 bases between. The CDR3 totals 12 residues.

The receptor was isolated from a human donor in good health. The chain is built from TRBV2 and TRBJ2-7; D unclear. The sequenced sample consisted of CD4+ T cells from PBMCs. The CDR3 bases are TGTGCCAGCAGTGCCCAAGGATACGAGCAGTACTTC. It is translated as CASSAQGYEQYF.